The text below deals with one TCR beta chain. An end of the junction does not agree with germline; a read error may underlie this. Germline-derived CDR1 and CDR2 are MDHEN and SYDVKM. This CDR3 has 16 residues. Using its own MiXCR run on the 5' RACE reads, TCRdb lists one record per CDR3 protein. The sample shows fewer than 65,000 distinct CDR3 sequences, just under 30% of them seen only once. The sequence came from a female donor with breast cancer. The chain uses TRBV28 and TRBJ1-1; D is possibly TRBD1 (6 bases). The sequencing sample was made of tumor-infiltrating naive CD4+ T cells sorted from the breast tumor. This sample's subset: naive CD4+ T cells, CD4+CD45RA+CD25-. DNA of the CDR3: TGTGCGAGCAGCCACCGAGCCGGAGGGGGTCCCACTGAAGCTTTCTTT. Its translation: CASSHRAGGGPTEAFF. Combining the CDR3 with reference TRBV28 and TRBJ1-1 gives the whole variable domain DVKVTQSSRYLVKRTGEKVFLECVQDMDHENMFWYRQDPGLGLRLIYFSYDVKMKEKGDIPEGYSVSREKKERFSLILESASTNQTSMYLCASSHRAGGGPTEAFFGQGTRLTVV.